The rows below give T cell receptor beta chains drawn from one sample of a study of cytomegalovirus exposure and HLA in healthy donors. Data came from immunoSEQ multiplex PCR; TCRdb stores just in-frame clones and leaves some out. The table lists about 140,000 clones, almost 85% of them singletons. The sample taken for sequencing was PBMCs. These receptors were collected from a woman aged 35 to 49 in good health and CMV-seronegative. The CDR3 runs from the conserved cysteine through the conserved F or W. The D gene is left open where the match is weak. Size is omitted from some rows. Given values are once, few, many or a class for expanded clones.

clone_size j_call v_call d_call cdr3_aa cdr3_nt
- TRBJ2-2 TRBV30 - CAWSVIDREAGELFF TGTGCCTGGAGTGTTATAGACAGGGAGGCCGGGGAGCTGTTTTTT
- TRBJ2-3 TRBV19 - CASSIRSKLGVYTQYF TGTGCCAGTAGTATAAGGTCGAAGCTCGGGGTGTATACGCAGTATTTT
- TRBJ2-1 TRBV5-4 TRBD1 CASSFPGTGNPNEQFF TGTGCCAGCAGCTTTCCCGGGACAGGGAACCCCAATGAGCAGTTCTTC
once TRBJ1-5 TRBV7-8 TRBD1 CASSLFMLLPGGQNQPQHF TGTGCCAGCAGCTTATTTATGCTTCTCCCAGGGGGCCAGAATCAGCCCCAGCATTTT
- TRBJ2-1 TRBV15 TRBD2 CATSRLSGRADEQFF TGTGCCACCAGCAGACTAAGCGGGAGGGCCGATGAGCAGTTCTTC
few TRBJ2-7 TRBV5-1 - CASRSDWSSYEQYF TGCGCCAGCCGAAGTGACTGGAGCTCCTACGAGCAGTACTTC
- TRBJ1-5 TRBV4-1 - CASSQTGKGNQPQHF TGCGCCAGCAGCCAAACAGGGAAAGGCAATCAGCCCCAGCATTTT
- TRBJ1-1 TRBV7-8 - CASSLAGDNTEAFF TGTGCCAGCAGCTTAGCGGGAGACAACACTGAAGCTTTCTTT
- TRBJ2-1 TRBV7-6 - CASSLVRGWGLTDEQFF TGTGCCAGCAGCTTAGTGCGGGGATGGGGACTTACGGATGAGCAGTTCTTC
- TRBJ2-5 TRBV25-1 - CASSSHGREETQYF TGTGCCAGCAGTAGTCACGGCCGGGAAGAGACCCAGTACTTC
- TRBJ2-7 TRBV28 TRBD1 CASGPWDRGAYEQYF TGTGCCAGTGGACCGTGGGACAGGGGCGCCTACGAGCAGTACTTC
- TRBJ2-7 TRBV5-1 TRBD2 CASSVSGLAGYEQYF TGCGCCAGCAGCGTCAGCGGACTAGCGGGTTACGAGCAGTACTTC
- TRBJ1-1 TRBV11-3 - CASSLSAENTEAFF TGTGCCAGCAGCTTATCGGCGGAGAACACTGAAGCTTTCTTT
- TRBJ2-3 TRBV27 TRBD2 CAAGLAVTDTQYF TGTGCCGCCGGACTAGCGGTTACAGATACGCAGTATTTT
- TRBJ1-1 TRBV7-2 - CASSRDSLSTEAFF TGTGCCAGCAGCCGTGACAGTTTAAGCACTGAAGCTTTCTTT
- TRBJ1-5 TRBV7-9 - CASSSNRASSNQPQHF TGTGCCAGCAGCTCTAACAGAGCTTCTAGCAATCAGCCCCAGCATTTT
few TRBJ2-5 TRBV4-1 TRBD2 CASSQVSRTSGSGGVAYF TGCGCCAGCAGCCAAGTATCCCGGACTAGCGGGAGTGGAGGTGTAGCGTACTTC
- TRBJ2-1 TRBV4-2 TRBD2 CASSPWTSAYNEQFF TGTGCCAGCAGCCCCTGGACTAGCGCCTACAATGAGCAGTTCTTC
- TRBJ1-3 TRBV7-2 - CASSSGTSGNTIYF TGTGCCAGCAGCTCAGGGACTTCTGGAAACACCATATATTTT
few TRBJ1-1 TRBV7-2 TRBD1 CASSLTGGYLNTEAFF TGTGCCAGCAGCTTGACAGGGGGGTACCTAAACACTGAAGCTTTCTTT
- TRBJ2-5 TRBV29-1 - CSVGGNQETQYF TGCAGCGTTGGAGGGAACCAAGAGACCCAGTACTTC
- TRBJ2-1 TRBV13 TRBD2 CASSPGLAGGPMSVNEQFF TGTGCCAGCAGCCCAGGACTAGCGGGAGGGCCGATGTCAGTCAATGAGCAGTTCTTC
once TRBJ2-1 TRBV4-3 - CASSQRRGLNEQFF TGCGCCAGCAGCCAAAGAAGGGGGTTGAATGAGCAGTTCTTC
- TRBJ1-2 TRBV7-9 TRBD1 CASSLGQQGASDYGYTF TGTGCCAGCAGCTTAGGCCAACAGGGGGCGTCTGACTATGGCTACACCTTC
- TRBJ2-1 TRBV7-2 - CASSLLAYNEQFF TGTGCCAGCAGCTTACTAGCCTACAATGAGCAGTTCTTC
- TRBJ1-2 TRBV7-9 TRBD1 CASSAPTGSPIPYGYTF TGTGCCAGCAGCGCCCCGACAGGGTCTCCCATTCCATATGGCTACACCTTC
- TRBJ1-2 TRBV6-6 TRBD1 CASRIGQGVYGYTF TGTGCCAGCAGGATTGGACAGGGGGTTTATGGCTACACCTTC
- TRBJ2-1 TRBV30 - CAWSVQGSYNEQFF TGTGCCTGGAGTGTGCAGGGGTCCTACAATGAGCAGTTCTTC
- TRBJ1-3 TRBV6-5 TRBD1 CASSYMQGARNTIYF TGTGCCAGCAGTTACATGCAGGGGGCCCGAAACACCATATATTTT
- TRBJ2-5 TRBV7-6 TRBD2 CASSSSRGVIETQYF TGTGCCAGCAGCTCCAGTCGGGGGGTCATAGAGACCCAGTACTTC
- TRBJ1-5 TRBV28 - CAGCKGRQPQHF TGTGCCGGATGTAAGGGGAGGCAGCCCCAGCATTTT